A selection of T cell receptor beta chains follows, all from one sample in a study of T cells in Graves' hyperthyroidism and ophthalmopathy. TCRdb reprocessed the multiplex PCR reads with MiXCR, giving one entry per CDR3 protein. The sample includes about 640,000 distinct CDR3 sequences, around 21% of them seen just once. Sequenced: blood. These receptor sequences come from a man aged 25 to 40 with Graves' ophthalmopathy. Both conserved end residues are part of each CDR3. Each record gives: CDR3 protein, CDR3 DNA, V gene, D gene, J gene, CDR3 length, clone size. A D gene is named only where the DNA matches it firmly. Clone size is shown for a subset of rows, as once, few, many or a class of expanded clone.

cdr3_aa: CSARVQGVSQPQHF
cdr3_nt: TGCAGTGCTAGAGTACAGGGAGTGAGTCAGCCCCAGCATTTT
v_call: TRBV20-1
d_call: -
j_call: TRBJ1-5
cdr3_length: 14
clone_size: few

cdr3_aa: CARPGQGPSRSSYNEQFF
cdr3_nt: TGCGCCAGACCGGGACAGGGGCCTTCGAGAAGCTCCTACAATGAGCAGTTCTTC
v_call: TRBV5-1
d_call: TRBD1
j_call: TRBJ2-1
cdr3_length: 18
clone_size: -

cdr3_aa: CASSFLRPYEQYF
cdr3_nt: TGTGCCAGCAGCTTCCTCCGGCCCTACGAGCAGTACTTC
v_call: TRBV5-6
d_call: -
j_call: TRBJ2-7
cdr3_length: 13
clone_size: few

cdr3_aa: CASSHTGLLNTEAFF
cdr3_nt: TGCGCCAGCAGCCATACAGGACTCCTGAACACTGAAGCTTTCTTT
v_call: TRBV4-1
d_call: -
j_call: TRBJ1-1
cdr3_length: 15
clone_size: -

cdr3_aa: CASSDWGSNEKLFF
cdr3_nt: TGTGCCAGCAGTGATTGGGGATCTAATGAAAAACTGTTTTTT
v_call: TRBV6-1
d_call: -
j_call: TRBJ1-4
cdr3_length: 14
clone_size: many

cdr3_aa: CASSQRQVFDGYTF
cdr3_nt: TGCGCCAGCAGCCAAAGGCAGGTTTTTGATGGCTACACCTTC
v_call: TRBV4-1
d_call: -
j_call: TRBJ1-2
cdr3_length: 14
clone_size: -

cdr3_aa: CATSDPGSPEGQPQHF
cdr3_nt: TGTGCCACCAGTGATCCGGGATCCCCAGAAGGTCAGCCCCAGCATTTT
v_call: TRBV24-1
d_call: -
j_call: TRBJ1-5
cdr3_length: 16
clone_size: few

cdr3_aa: CASSPGRPGETQYF
cdr3_nt: TGTGCCAGCAGCCCCGGCCGGCCGGGGGAGACCCAGTACTTC
v_call: TRBV11-2
d_call: -
j_call: TRBJ2-5
cdr3_length: 14
clone_size: many

cdr3_aa: CASRRQNTEAFF
cdr3_nt: TGTGCCAGCCGTCGCCAGAACACTGAAGCTTTCTTT
v_call: TRBV28
d_call: -
j_call: TRBJ1-1
cdr3_length: 12
clone_size: many

cdr3_aa: CASSLVTTGELFF
cdr3_nt: TGTGCCAGCAGCTTAGTAACCACCGGGGAGCTGTTTTTT
v_call: TRBV7-6
d_call: -
j_call: TRBJ2-2
cdr3_length: 13
clone_size: few

cdr3_aa: CSASWAGTSNYGYTF
cdr3_nt: TGCAGTGCTAGCTGGGCAGGGACCTCGAACTATGGCTACACCTTC
v_call: TRBV20-1
d_call: -
j_call: TRBJ1-2
cdr3_length: 15
clone_size: few

cdr3_aa: CATSSPTGTGITLNTEAFF
cdr3_nt: TGTGCCACCAGCAGCCCAACCGGGACAGGGATAACCCTTAACACTGAAGCTTTCTTT
v_call: TRBV15
d_call: TRBD1
j_call: TRBJ1-1
cdr3_length: 19
clone_size: -

cdr3_aa: CSATDRDEQYF
cdr3_nt: TGCAGTGCGACGGACAGGGACGAGCAGTACTTC
v_call: TRBV20-1
d_call: TRBD1
j_call: TRBJ2-7
cdr3_length: 11
clone_size: -

cdr3_aa: CASSQERTGEVHEQYF
cdr3_nt: TGCGCCAGCAGCCAAGAAAGGACAGGGGAAGTCCACGAGCAGTACTTC
v_call: TRBV4-3
d_call: TRBD1
j_call: TRBJ2-7
cdr3_length: 16
clone_size: -

cdr3_aa: CAWSRTGEAFF
cdr3_nt: TGTGCCTGGAGTCGGACAGGTGAAGCTTTCTTT
v_call: TRBV30
d_call: TRBD1
j_call: TRBJ1-1
cdr3_length: 11
clone_size: many

cdr3_aa: CASSLRHPGLAAPGLYEQYF
cdr3_nt: TGTGCCAGCAGCTTGAGGCATCCGGGACTAGCGGCCCCCGGCCTCTACGAGCAGTACTTC
v_call: TRBV7-9
d_call: TRBD2
j_call: TRBJ2-7
cdr3_length: 20
clone_size: few